These 8 T cell receptor beta chains were all obtained from the same sample, sequenced in a study of response to subunit inactivated influenza vaccine. TCRdb re-called the RT-PCR reads with MiXCR, one entry per CDR3 protein. The data hold 650,000 to 700,000 distinct CDR3 sequences, with approximately 15% observed a single time. The specimen comprised PBMCs from blood, sampled 12 days after vaccination. Receptor source: a man aged 45-65 years who received an inactivated influenza vaccine.

This clonotype was counted once. One junction end does not reproduce the germline sequence, and a read error may be involved. The chain couples TRBV7-9 to TRBJ1-1; TRBD1 agrees at 7 bases. The CDR3 is made up of 11 amino acids. Germline values: CDR1 SEHNR, CDR2 FQNEAQ (reference sequence). CDR3: CAISRDSEAFF. The CDR3 bases are TGTGCCATCAGCCGGGACAGTGAAGCTTTCTTT.

The chain has TRBV3-1 and TRBJ1-2, with D perhaps TRBD1 (5 bases). V was cut by 6 bases and J by 3 bases, with 17 bases left in between. The V gene's germline CDR1 is LGHDT and CDR2 YNNKEL (reference sequence). There are 15 residues in the CDR3. CDR3 protein: CASSPGASADYGYTF. The CDR3, as DNA: TGTGCCAGCAGTCCCGGGGCCAGTGCGGACTATGGCTACACCTTC.

The V and J genes are TRBV6-1 and TRBJ1-1; TRBD1 aligns across 7 bases. V shed 8 bases and J 4 bases; nucleotides not matched to a gene: 10. The CDR3 spans 14 residues. CDR1 is MNHNS and CDR2 is SASEGT in the germline V gene. CDR3 amino acids: CASETGSWGTEAFF. CDR3 DNA sequence: TGTGCCAGCGAGACAGGGAGTTGGGGCACTGAAGCTTTCTTT.

The CDR3 region is CASSHPRSQVDEQFF. As DNA, the CDR3 is TGTGCCAGCAGCCACCCCCGGAGTCAGGTCGATGAGCAGTTCTTC. This sequence joins TRBV5-5 and TRBJ2-1; D is uncertain. CDR1 and CDR2 (germline): SGHKS, YYEKEE (reference sequence). Trimming removed 4 bases from V and 8 bases from J, with 19 bases in between. The CDR3 is 15 amino acids.

This clonotype was observed a few times. V usage is TRBV12-3 or TRBV12-4 and J usage is TRBJ2-3, with TRBD1 as a possible D gene (5 bases). V lost 6 bases and J lost 2, with 18 bases in between. This CDR3 has 16 amino acids. The CDR3 coding sequence is TGTGCCAGCAGCCGGCAGGGCGGCTCCCCCACAGATACGCAGTATTTT. As protein: CASSRQGGSPTDTQYF.

This clonotype was found a few times. The rearrangement joins TRBV25-1 to TRBJ2-2; 7 positions match TRBD1. V was pared by 2 bases and J by 6 bases, with 6 bases of the junction left unmatched. There are 15 residues in the CDR3. Germline CDR1 reads MGHDK; CDR2 reads SYGVNS. The CDR3 DNA is TGTGCCAGCAGTGAACAGGGTACAGGGGCCGGGGAGCTGTTTTTT. Translating gives CASSEQGTGAGELFF. Full variable domain (rest looked up from reference TRBV25-1 and TRBJ2-2): EADIYQTPRYLVIGTGKKITLECSQTMGHDKMYWYQQDPGMELHLIHYSYGVNSTEKGDLSSESTVSRIRTEHFPLTLESARPSHTSQYLCASSEQGTGAGELFFGEGSRLTVL.

This clonotype was detected only a few times. This rearrangement joins TRBV5-6 to TRBJ2-1; D unclear. The CDR3 sequence is 15 residues long. Germline CDR1 and CDR2: SGHDT and YYEEEE. V dropped 0 bases and J dropped 3 bases, with 10 bases sitting between them. The CDR3 sequence: CASSLDPGDYNEQFF. Written as DNA, the CDR3 is TGTGCCAGCAGCTTGGACCCTGGCGACTACAATGAGCAGTTCTTC.

This chain uses TRBV29-1 with TRBJ2-3; 9 bases are a match to TRBD2. After removal of 6 bases from V and 3 bases from J, the junction contained 10 bases not matched to a gene. Germline V gene lookup returns CDR1 SQVTM and CDR2 ANQGSEA. This CDR3 comprises 15 residues. CDR3 region: CSVSSSGGGTDTQYF. In nucleotides, the CDR3 is TGCAGCGTGTCCAGTAGCGGGGGCGGAACAGATACGCAGTATTTT.